This T cell receptor (beta chain) derives from a study of T cell changes during pregnancy in multiple sclerosis (dated by TCRdb to between 2019 and 2020). At the level of the whole study: The study examined how the T cell repertoire changed over the course of pregnancy in women with multiple sclerosis.

This clone was seen once. Its antigen is still unknown. Germline and junction disagree at one end, which may indicate a read error. The CDR3 starts with the cysteine, ends with the phenylalanine, and has 13 residues. Only the CDR3 DNA is retained, 39 bases long and in frame from the first base. CDR1 SSHAT and CDR2 FNYEAQ were looked up in the germline V gene (reference sequence). The receptor library was made with the immunoSEQ multiplex PCR assay. The immuneACCESS repertoire file appears here via TCRdb, limited to in-frame rearrangements. These files lack a portion of the clones; in checked studies, under half of the deficit traces to unresolved V genes, and the cause of the others is not known. The sample table shows about 60,000 clones, and about 90% are seen once. Around 2.3% of the sample belongs to the ten largest clones.

The receptor comes from a female donor with multiple sclerosis, enrolled in a pregnancy study. The rearrangement joined TRBV7-7 to TRBJ2-1; TRBD1 agrees with 8 junctional bases. Here the sequenced sample was peripheral blood, taken in the first trimester of pregnancy. The CDR3 reads CASSLGTGNEQFF. The DNA is as follows: TGTGCTAGCAGCTTAGGGACAGGAAATGAGCAGTTCTTC. Joined to the reference TRBV7-7 and TRBJ2-1 proteins, this CDR3 gives the full variable domain: GAGVSQSPRYKVTKRGQDVTLRCDPISSHATLYWYQQALGQGPEFLTYFNYEAQPDKSGLPSDRFSAERPEGSISTLTIQRTEQRDSAMYRCASSLGTGNEQFFGPGTRLTVL.